This passage covers 20 T cell receptor beta chains from one sample sequenced in a study of T-cell reconstitution after alpha-beta-depleted transplantation in children. Preparation of the TCRbeta library was carried out with unique molecular identifiers. TCRdb recomputed calls from the PCR reads with MiXCR, one row per CDR3 protein. The sample yields about 600,000 distinct CDR3 sequences, about 11% seen once. Sequenced material: PBMCs from the stem cell graft donor, taken from the stem cell graft. The source of these receptors is a human donor who donated a stem cell graft to a child with acute myeloid leukemia.

The chain uses TRBV11-2 and TRBJ1-4; perhaps TRBD1 as D (6 bases). The CDR3 length is 14 residues. V lost 2 bases and J 6 bases, leaving 10 bases between the germline ends. CDR1 and CDR2 (germline): SGHAT, FQNNGV. CDR3 region: CASSLRQVDEKLFF. The CDR3 coding sequence is TGTGCCAGCAGCTTACGACAGGTCGATGAAAAACTGTTTTTT.

This clonotype turned up a few times. CDR3 coding DNA: TGTGCCAGCAGCCAAGGGACCCACTACGAGCAGTACTTC. Protein sequence: CASSQGTHYEQYF. The gene calls are TRBV3-1 and TRBJ2-7; D is uncertain. The CDR3 covers 13 residues. V was shortened by 1 base and J by 3 bases, with 7 bases between the two germline ends. In germline, CDR1 is LGHDT, CDR2 YNNKEL (reference sequence).

This clonotype was counted between two and nine times. This chain connects TRBV5-1 to TRBJ2-1, with TRBD2 as a possible D gene (5 bases). The germline CDR1 and CDR2 sequences are SGHRS and YFSETQ. The CDR3 covers 15 residues. Trimming pared 4 bases from V and 7 bases from J, leaving 18 bases between. DNA of the CDR3: TGCGCCAGCAGCCCCCGTGTGGGTACGGGGAATGAGCAGTTCTTC. Protein sequence: CASSPRVGTGNEQFF.

This sequence joins TRBV29-1 and TRBJ2-7; TRBD1 aligns across 9 bases. The V gene's germline CDR1 is SQVTM and CDR2 ANQGSEA. V trimming: 6 bases; J trimming: 0 bases; junction bases outside the gene matches: 6. CDR3 size: 14 residues. For the CDR3, the DNA is TGCAGCGTCCTTGACAGGGGGATCTCCTACGAGCAGTACTTC. Translating it yields CSVLDRGISYEQYF.

This clonotype has ten or more counts. The junction departs from the called germline gene at one end, perhaps through a read error. V is TRBV18 and J is TRBJ2-3; D perhaps matches TRBD2 (5 bases). Germline assignment: CDR1 KGHSH and CDR2 LQKENI. The length of the CDR3 is 14 residues. Here the CDR3 reads CAISPNRGTDTQYF. DNA of the CDR3: TGTGCCATCTCACCGAACCGAGGGACAGATACGCAGTATTTT.

Many counts were recorded for this clonotype. The chain is built from TRBV9 and TRBJ2-1, with TRBD2 matching over 13 bases. V lost 4 bases and J lost 9; bases outside the gene matches: 4. The CDR3 is 14 amino acids. From germline, CDR1 is SGDLS and CDR2 YYNGEE. The DNA for the CDR3 is TGTGCCAGCAGCCTTGGACTAGCGGGAGTTGAGCAGTTCTTC. Translating it yields CASSLGLAGVEQFF.

Ten or more counts support this clonotype. This CDR3 reads CASSLGTGTGSGGAFF. The DNA for the CDR3 is TGTGCCAGCAGTTTAGGAACCGGGACAGGATCCGGGGGAGCTTTCTTT. The V gene is TRBV28, the J gene TRBJ1-1, with TRBD1 matching over 8 bases. The CDR3 consists of 16 residues. In germline, CDR1 is MDHEN, CDR2 SYDVKM. Trimming removed 2 bases from V and 10 bases from J; junction bases left unmatched: 15. The full variable domain, with the rest looked up from reference TRBV28 and TRBJ1-1, is DVKVTQSSRYLVKRTGEKVFLECVQDMDHENMFWYRQDPGLGLRLIYFSYDVKMKEKGDIPEGYSVSREKKERFSLILESASTNQTSMYLCASSLGTGTGSGGAFFGQGTRLTVV.

This clonotype was seen repeatedly, ten times or more. The rearrangement uses TRBV12-3 or TRBV12-4 and TRBJ2-5, with D unresolved. V lost 5 bases, J lost 2 bases, and 9 bases lay in between. This CDR3 contains 13 residues. Here the CDR3 reads CASSRDLQETQYF. The CDR3, as DNA: TGTGCCAGCAGTCGTGACTTACAAGAGACCCAGTACTTC.

CDR3 in DNA: TGTGCCAGCAGTCCTCGGACTAGCGGGTTATTATACGAGCAGTACTTC. Translation gives CASSPRTSGLLYEQYF. The gene calls are TRBV27 and TRBJ2-7; 11 bases align to TRBD2. V shed 5 bases and J 4 bases; nucleotides not matched to a gene: 10. This CDR3 is 16 amino acids long. Germline CDR1 and CDR2: MNHEY and SMNVEV (reference sequence).

This clonotype was detected only a few times. The chain recombines TRBV2 with TRBJ1-1, with 8 bases aligning to TRBD1. This CDR3 region has 17 residues. Germline V gives CDR1 SNHLY, CDR2 FYNNEI. The V gene end was trimmed by 4 bases and the J gene end by 1 base; junction bases not matched to a gene: 11. As DNA, the CDR3 is TGTGCCAGCAGTGTGGGTGGCAGGGGGCTTGGGAACACTGAAGCTTTCTTT. As protein: CASSVGGRGLGNTEAFF.

The V call is TRBV20-1, the J call TRBJ2-7; TRBD2 is a possible D gene (5 bases). Per germline, CDR1 DFQATT and CDR2 SNEGSKA (reference sequence). Trimming cost V 5 bases and J 2 bases, with 16 bases left between them. This CDR3 comprises 14 residues. CDR3 DNA: TGCAGTGCTCGGAGGAGCGTGGTGACCTACGAGCAGTACTTC. It specifies CSARRSVVTYEQYF.

This clonotype was observed a few times. The chain employs TRBV12-3 or TRBV12-4 and TRBJ1-4; TRBD1 matches at 8 bases. The CDR3 length is 16 residues. The V segment lost 4 bases and the J segment 4 bases; nucleotides outside the gene matches: 8. The CDR3: CASSSLGQGFNEKLFF. For the CDR3, the DNA is TGTGCCAGCAGTTCCTTAGGACAGGGCTTTAATGAAAAACTGTTTTTT.

The V call is TRBV2, the J call TRBJ2-2, with D tentatively TRBD2 (6 bases). Looked up from germline, CDR1 is SNHLY and CDR2 is FYNNEI. Trimming took 9 bases from V and 7 from J, leaving 9 bases between them. This CDR3 contains 11 residues. The CDR3 DNA follows: TGTGCCAGTCGGGGGAACGGGGAGCTGTTTTTT. Protein product: CASRGNGELFF.

Only a few counts were recorded for this clonotype. V and J are TRBV2 and TRBJ1-1, with TRBD1 matching 9 bases. The CDR3 runs 14 residues. Germline V lookup: CDR1 SNHLY, CDR2 FYNNEI. The V segment lost 8 bases and the J segment 11 bases; nucleotides outside the gene matches: 15. CDR3 loop: CASRSSGQGPAAFF. CDR3 nucleotide sequence: TGTGCCAGCCGCAGCTCGGGACAGGGACCCGCGGCTTTCTTT.

Many counts were recorded for this clonotype. This chain uses TRBV16 with TRBJ1-5; TRBD1 agrees at 12 bases. CDR1 KGHSY and CDR2 FQNENV come from the germline V gene. V shed 5 bases, J shed 6 bases, and the junction held 8 bases outside the gene matches. The CDR3 extends over 16 amino acids. Here the CDR3 DNA reads TGTGCCAGCAGCACTTGGGACAGGGGGCGCTTTCAGCCCCAGCATTTT. Amino acids: CASSTWDRGRFQPQHF.

This chain links TRBV6-5 with TRBJ2-5; 7 bases agree with TRBD2. This CDR3 comprises 15 residues. Losses at the gene ends were 4 bases for V and 3 bases for J; bases not matched to a gene: 8. CDR1 MNHEY and CDR2 SVGAGI come from the germline V gene. This CDR3 is CASSLTGGEEETQYF. The CDR3, as DNA: TGTGCCAGCAGTTTGACTGGGGGGGAAGAAGAGACCCAGTACTTC.

This clonotype was found many times. The V and J genes are TRBV4-3 and TRBJ2-7; D ambiguous. The CDR3 is 14 amino acids. Trimming removed 2 bases at V and 2 bases at J, with 10 bases between. Germline CDR1 and CDR2: LGHNA and YSLEER. CDR3 loop: CASSQFGGTYEQYF. The CDR3 nucleotides read TGCGCCAGCAGCCAATTTGGTGGTACCTACGAGCAGTACTTC.

Details on this clonotype: A much larger clone lies one base from this, so it may be a read error. The V call is TRBV3-1, the J call TRBJ2-1; D not resolved. Trimming shortened V by 0 bases and J by 8 bases, and 11 bases separated the two germline ends. From germline, CDR1 is LGHDT and CDR2 YNNKEL (reference sequence). The CDR3 runs to 14 residues. This CDR3 reads CASSQDLGTDEQFF. The CDR3 coding sequence is TGTGCCAGCAGCCAAGATCTGGGAACAGATGAGCAGTTCTTC.

The chain joins TRBV7-3 to TRBJ2-3; 10 bases are shared with TRBD2. The CDR3 consists of 14 residues. Per the germline V gene, CDR1 is SGHTA and CDR2 is FQGTGA. V was clipped by 6 bases and J by 6 bases; unmatched bases: 6. This CDR3 is CASSQAGGPDTQYF. CDR3 nucleotide sequence: TGTGCCAGCAGTCAAGCGGGAGGGCCGGATACGCAGTATTTT.

The chain joins TRBV6-6 to TRBJ1-2; D is perhaps TRBD1 (5 bases). Trimming cost V 4 bases and J 6 bases, with 9 bases left between them. The CDR3 covers 12 residues. Germline CDR1 reads MNHNY; CDR2 reads SVGAGI (reference sequence). CDR3 region: CASSSGTNGYTF. The CDR3 DNA reads TGTGCCAGCAGTTCCGGGACGAATGGCTACACCTTC.